Each of the 32 T cell receptor beta chains below was sequenced from the same sample in a study of monozygotic twins with inflammatory bowel disease. With the 5' RACE reads reprocessed, TCRdb shows one record per CDR3 protein and no DNA. The table lists around 450,000 distinct CDR3 sequences. The source material was blood. Source of these receptors: a human donor with ulcerative colitis or Crohn's disease, or a healthy co-twin of an affected twin (not recorded which).

CDR3 loop: CSVGTGNSPLHF. The J gene is TRBJ1-6, the V gene TRBV29-1; the TCRdb call, TRBD1, lacks DNA for checking. This CDR3 contains 12 residues. In germline, CDR1 is SQVTM, CDR2 ANQGSEA.

The J gene is TRBJ2-1, the V gene TRBV4-2; TCRdb's D call, TRBD1, is unchecked because there is no DNA. CDR1 is LGHNA, CDR2 YNFKEQ, per germline. The CDR3 spans 17 residues. CDR3 sequence reads: CASSQAGGGRTYNEQFF.

The chain uses TRBV24-1 and TRBJ2-1. Germline V gene sequence: CDR1 KGHDR, CDR2 SFDVKD. This CDR3 comprises 14 residues. The CDR3 is CATSDADHYNEQFF.

The genes are TRBV5-5 and TRBJ1-2; TCRdb designates TRBD1, a call that cannot be tested without DNA. The CDR3 contains 15 residues. Per germline, CDR1 SGHKS and CDR2 YYEKEE (reference sequence). The chain's CDR3 is CASSRDATWGYGYTF.

The chain recombines TRBV6-2 or TRBV6-3 with TRBJ1-1. CDR3 length: 12 amino acids. Germline V gene sequence: CDR1 MNHEY, CDR2 SVGEGT. The CDR3 loop reads CASSSGLTEAFF.

The CDR3 is CSIYRDRGSYEQYF. This chain links TRBV29-1 with TRBJ2-7; TCRdb picks TRBD1, but there is no DNA to check that call. The CDR3 is 14 amino acids. From germline, CDR1 is SQVTM and CDR2 ANQGSEA.

The chain links TRBV12-3 or TRBV12-4 to TRBJ2-5. The CDR3 length is 12 residues. The chain's CDR3 is CASSPTGETQYF.

V is TRBV5-1 and J is TRBJ2-1; the D call from TCRdb, TRBD2, cannot be confirmed without DNA. Germline V lookup: CDR1 SGHRS, CDR2 YFSETQ. The CDR3 is 15 residues long. CDR3 residues: CASSTSGTGNNEQFF.

This chain joins TRBV7-3 and TRBJ2-1. Germline CDR1 is SGHTA and CDR2 is FQGTGA. This CDR3 spans 15 amino acids. The CDR3 protein is CASSLYDGAYNEQFF.

The chain joins TRBV29-1 to TRBJ1-1; the TCRdb call, TRBD1, lacks DNA for checking. CDR3 length: 11 amino acids. Germline loops: CDR1 SQVTM, CDR2 ANQGSEA. This CDR3 is CSVGISVGAFF.

V and J are TRBV3-1 and TRBJ1-6; TCRdb proposes TRBD1, but this gene call is untestable without DNA. In germline, CDR1 is LGHDT, CDR2 YNNKEL (reference sequence). CDR3 length: 16 residues. The CDR3 reads CASSPPQGQGGSPLHF.

This sequence joins TRBV12-3 or TRBV12-4 and TRBJ2-7. The CDR3 has 15 amino acids. The CDR3 region is CASSLGGSSSYEQYF.

The chain recombines TRBV12-3 or TRBV12-4 with TRBJ2-1; the TRBD1 assignment by TCRdb is unverifiable without DNA. The CDR3 has 13 amino acids. CDR3 sequence reads: CASSLGGINEQFF.

This chain connects TRBV20-1 to TRBJ1-4; checking the TCRdb D call of TRBD1 is not possible without DNA. This CDR3 contains 13 residues. In germline, CDR1 is DFQATT, CDR2 SNEGSKA (reference sequence). The CDR3: CSVLSATNEKLFF.

The rearrangement joins TRBV5-1 to TRBJ2-2. In germline, CDR1 is SGHRS, CDR2 YFSETQ. The length of the CDR3 is 14 residues. The CDR3 loop is CASSSGSPGGELFF.

The chain couples TRBV5-1 to TRBJ2-1; no DNA is available, so the TRBD1 call from TCRdb remains unchecked. Germline CDR1 is SGHRS and CDR2 is YFSETQ. CDR3 length: 15 residues. The CDR3 reads CASSLSGASYNEQFF.

The gene calls are TRBV5-1 and TRBJ1-1; TCRdb gives TRBD1 as the D gene, but with no DNA this cannot be confirmed. Germline values: CDR1 SGHRS, CDR2 YFSETQ. The CDR3 consists of 16 residues. The CDR3: CASSLNLGGWNTEAFF.

The V gene is TRBV10-3, the J gene TRBJ1-1; the D call of TRBD1 rests on TCRdb alone, since no DNA is present to check it. The CDR3 has 15 amino acids. In germline, CDR1 is ENHRY, CDR2 SYGVKD. This chain's CDR3 is CAISGDRDWDTEAFF.

The chain carries TRBV19 and TRBJ1-5; TCRdb picks TRBD1, but there is no DNA to check that call. This CDR3 is built from 18 residues. In germline, CDR1 is LNHDA, CDR2 SQIVND (reference sequence). CDR3 sequence reads: CASSMGRGREWSNQPQHF.

This chain links TRBV12-3 or TRBV12-4 with TRBJ1-1; TCRdb's D call, TRBD1, is unchecked because there is no DNA. The CDR3 is 13 residues long. The chain's CDR3 is CASSFRGADVAFF.

V and J are TRBV12-3 or TRBV12-4 and TRBJ1-2; TCRdb indicates TRBD1, and absent DNA this call remains unverified. The length of the CDR3 is 14 residues. The chain's CDR3 is CASSSHGTGLSYTF.

The chain uses TRBV30 and TRBJ2-2; lacking DNA, the TRBD2 call made by TCRdb goes unchecked. In germline, CDR1 is GTSNPN, CDR2 SVGIG (reference sequence). This CDR3 is built from 14 residues. The CDR3 protein is CAWKGGTNTGELFF. Full variable domain (outside the CDR3, taken from reference TRBV30 and TRBJ2-2): SQTIHQWPATLVQPVGSPLSLECTVEGTSNPNLYWYRQAAGRGLQLLFYSVGIGQISSEVPQNLSASRPQDRQFILSSKKLLLSDSGFYLCAWKGGTNTGELFFGEGSRLTVL.

V gene TRBV9 combines with J gene TRBJ1-5; the D call of TRBD1 rests on TCRdb alone, since no DNA is present to check it. This CDR3 spans 19 amino acids. Per the germline V gene, CDR1 is SGDLS and CDR2 is YYNGEE. CDR3 in amino acids: CASSVEGGTGSPSNQPQHF.

The V and J genes are TRBV7-2 and TRBJ2-3; with no DNA, the TCRdb D assignment of TRBD2 cannot be verified. Germline V gene data show CDR1 as SGHTA and CDR2 as FQGNSA. The CDR3 is 15 residues long. Here the CDR3 reads CASSSIAGVADTQYF.

The rearrangement uses TRBV28 and TRBJ2-2. Germline lookup yields CDR1 MDHEN and CDR2 SYDVKM. The CDR3 length is 14 residues. Here the CDR3 reads CASKMGTNTGELFF.

The chain carries TRBV6-1 and TRBJ1-1. The CDR3 length is 13 residues. The germline gives CDR1 MNHNS, CDR2 SASEGT. The CDR3 sequence is CASSGEMNTEAFF.

V and J are TRBV12-3 or TRBV12-4 and TRBJ1-2. The CDR3 covers 12 residues. The CDR3 is CASSLGGVGYTF.

This chain joins TRBV12-1 and TRBJ1-2. TRBV12-1 is classified as a pseudogene. CDR3 length: 13 amino acids. The CDR3 sequence: CTSSFRTASCYTF.

The rearrangement uses TRBV4-3 and TRBJ2-7. The length of the CDR3 is 16 residues. Germline V CDR1 and CDR2: LGHNA, YSLEER. CDR3 protein: CASSQALPATYYEQYF.

This rearrangement joins TRBV20-1 to TRBJ1-1; as DNA is missing, the TRBD1 call by TCRdb cannot be tested. Germline values: CDR1 DFQATT, CDR2 SNEGSKA (reference sequence). This CDR3 has 13 residues. CDR3 region: CSARGTGNTEAFF.

The CDR3: CASSPIGSKPDTQYF. This chain connects TRBV9 to TRBJ2-3; with no DNA, the TCRdb D assignment of TRBD2 cannot be verified. Germline CDR1 reads SGDLS; CDR2 reads YYNGEE. The CDR3 has 15 amino acids.

The V gene is TRBV29-1, the J gene TRBJ2-7. The CDR3 consists of 13 residues. Germline V lookup: CDR1 SQVTM, CDR2 ANQGSEA. CDR3 loop: CSVGVKSSYEQYF.